Following are 29 T cell receptor beta chains from one sample sequenced in a study of OX40 agonist ivuxolimab in advanced cancers. Produced via immunoSEQ multiplex PCR; TCRdb's table is partial and in-frame only. The table lists roughly 34,000 clones, around 80% of them singletons, with 20% to 25% in the top ten. This sample comprised CD4+ or CD8+ T cells sorted from blood, obtained in a trial of the OX40 agonist ivuxolimab. Receptor source: an adult with an advanced solid tumor such as melanoma, head and neck, liver or kidney cancer.

The chain carries TRBV5-5 and TRBJ2-5; tentative D call: TRBD1 (5 bases). The V and J ends lost 2 bases and 2 bases respectively, with 13 bases between them. CDR1 SGHKS and CDR2 YYEKEE come from the germline V gene (reference sequence). CDR3 length: 15 residues. The CDR3 is CASSFSAGKQETQYF. The CDR3 DNA sequence: TGTGCCAGCAGCTTCTCGGCAGGGAAACAAGAGACCCAGTACTTC.

For the CDR3, the DNA is TGTGCCAGCAGCTTGACGGGACAGGGGGGCTATGGCTACACCTTC. It specifies CASSLTGQGGYGYTF. The chain links TRBV7-9 to TRBJ1-2, with 11 positions matching TRBD1. CDR3 length equals 15 residues. Germline CDR1 reads SEHNR; CDR2 reads FQNEAQ (reference sequence). V lost 3 bases to trimming and J lost 4 bases; unmatched junction nucleotides: 4. Drawing the rest from reference TRBV7-9 and TRBJ1-2, the complete variable domain is DTGVSQNPRHKITKRGQNVTFRCDPISEHNRLYWYRQTLGQGPEFLTYFQNEAQLEKSRLLSDRFSAERPKGSFSTLEIQRTEQGDSAMYLCASSLTGQGGYGYTFGSGTRLTVV.

The chain is built from TRBV19 and TRBJ1-2; tentative D call: TRBD1 (6 bases). The ends were cut back, 8 bases at V and 7 bases at J, with 14 bases in the middle. The CDR3 loop spans 12 amino acids. The germline V gene has CDR1 LNHDA and CDR2 SQIVND (reference sequence). The CDR3 coding sequence is TGTGCCAGTGTCCCGGGGGCAGGTGGCTACACCTTC. Its translation is CASVPGAGGYTF. Using reference TRBV19 and TRBJ1-2 for the parts outside the CDR3, the full variable domain is DGGITQSPKYLFRKEGQNVTLSCEQNLNHDAMYWYRQDPGQGLRLIYYSQIVNDFQKGDIAEGYSVSREKKESFPLTVTSAQKNPTAFYLCASVPGAGGYTFGSGTRLTVV.

The rearrangement joins TRBV2 to TRBJ1-1; D gene unclear. Trimming left V 3 bases short and J 5 bases short, with 10 bases between. CDR1 is SNHLY and CDR2 is FYNNEI in the germline V gene. The CDR3 has 13 amino acids. The CDR3, as DNA: TGTGCCAGCAGTGACAGAAAAGGGACTGAAGCTTTCTTT. It codes for CASSDRKGTEAFF.

V is TRBV6-5 and J is TRBJ2-5; a possible D gene is TRBD2 (5 bases). The CDR3 extends over 13 amino acids. Trimming left V 4 bases short and J 3 bases short, with 9 bases between. Germline V lookup: CDR1 MNHEY, CDR2 SVGAGI. CDR3 nucleotide sequence: TGTGCCAGCAGTTTACTAGGGAAAGAGACCCAGTACTTC. It codes for CASSLLGKETQYF.

This clone has just a few counts. J is TRBJ1-1 and V is TRBV5-1; D ambiguous. The germline V gene has CDR1 SGHRS and CDR2 YFSETQ. Trimming pared 4 bases from V and 1 base from J, leaving 17 bases between. The CDR3 totals 16 residues. The CDR3 sequence: CASSPATVTQNTEAFF. The CDR3, as DNA: TGCGCCAGCAGCCCCGCAACAGTGACACAGAACACTGAAGCTTTCTTT.

The chain carries TRBV19 and TRBJ1-2; a possible D gene is TRBD1 (5 bases). Trimming cost V 3 bases and J 2 bases, with 13 bases left between them. The CDR3 is 15 amino acids. CDR1 and CDR2 (germline): LNHDA, SQIVND (reference sequence). The CDR3 sequence is CASSIGTPTNYGYTF. CDR3 in DNA: TGTGCCAGTAGTATCGGGACCCCCACAAACTATGGCTACACCTTC.

This chain links TRBV18 with TRBJ2-7, with 7 bases identical to TRBD1. The V segment lost 2 bases and the J segment 3 bases; nucleotides outside the gene matches: 7. This CDR3 has 15 amino acids. CDR1 KGHSH and CDR2 LQKENI come from the germline V gene. The CDR3: CASSPGSAGGYEQYF. CDR3 DNA sequence: TGTGCCAGCTCACCAGGATCCGCAGGGGGCTACGAGCAGTACTTC.

The chain carries TRBV5-5 and TRBJ2-5; no firm D call. The CDR3 runs 15 residues. Between the trimmed V and J ends, which lost 2 bases and 4 bases, there was a span of 15 bases. Germline V lookup: CDR1 SGHKS, CDR2 YYEKEE (reference sequence). Here the CDR3 reads CASSFFLVGPETQYF. CDR3 in DNA: TGTGCCAGCAGCTTTTTTTTGGTTGGTCCAGAGACCCAGTACTTC. Full variable domain (missing parts from reference TRBV5-5 and TRBJ2-5): DAGVTQSPTHLIKTRGQQVTLRCSPISGHKSVSWYQQVLGQGPQFIFQYYEKEERGRGNFPDRFSARQFPNYSSELNVNALLLGDSALYLCASSFFLVGPETQYFGPGTRLLVL.

The chain has TRBV2 and TRBJ1-6, with D possibly being TRBD1 (5 bases). The CDR3 has 14 residues. Trimming left V 7 bases short and J 8 bases short, with 15 bases between. Germline V gene data show CDR1 as SNHLY and CDR2 as FYNNEI. The CDR3 region is CASTSLGTDSPLHF. Here the CDR3 DNA reads TGTGCCAGCACCTCCCTGGGGACGGATTCACCCCTCCACTTT.

The chain is built from TRBV2 and TRBJ2-3; D may be TRBD1 (5 bases). Per germline, CDR1 SNHLY and CDR2 FYNNEI. The CDR3 extends over 12 amino acids. V dropped 5 bases and J dropped 3 bases, with 6 bases sitting between them. This chain's CDR3 is CASSRQTDTQYF. The CDR3 region has the DNA TGTGCCAGCAGTCGACAGACAGATACGCAGTATTTT.

The chain combines TRBV2 with TRBJ2-3, with TRBD2 matching 10 bases. The CDR3 is 16 amino acids. Trimming at V came to 5 bases and at J to 0 bases, leaving 5 bases not matched to a gene. The germline gives CDR1 SNHLY, CDR2 FYNNEI. The CDR3 here is CASSSSGGASTDTQYF. Written as DNA, the CDR3 is TGTGCCAGCAGTTCGAGCGGGGGGGCCAGCACAGATACGCAGTATTTT.

The rearrangement uses TRBV10-3 and TRBJ1-2; D may be TRBD1 (6 bases). The CDR3 loop spans 15 amino acids. The V end lost 0 bases, the J end lost 2 bases, and 10 bases lay between the germline ends. CDR1 is ENHRY, CDR2 SYGVKD, per germline. CDR3 sequence reads: CAISESGGRNYGYTF. The CDR3 bases are TGTGCCATCAGTGAGTCAGGGGGGAGGAACTATGGCTACACCTTC.

This clone was picked up a small number of times. The chain has TRBV21-1 and TRBJ2-1; TRBD2 is the table's D call and was not checked against the DNA. TRBV21-1 is assigned pseudogene status. The CDR3 spans 12 residues. As DNA, the CDR3 is TGTGCCACGGGGGGCGGCCCCGGTGAGCAGTTCTTC. This translates into CATGGGPGEQFF.

The rearrangement links TRBV7-2 to TRBJ2-1; D gene ambiguous. The CDR3 runs 14 residues. Trimming removed 5 bases at V and 1 base at J, with 9 bases between. Germline V gene lookup returns CDR1 SGHTA and CDR2 FQGNSA. The CDR3 DNA follows: TGTGCCAGCAGCCCGGGTGGGTCCTACAATGAGCAGTTCTTC. This sequence encodes CASSPGGSYNEQFF.

The gene calls are TRBV7-9 and TRBJ1-1; the D is unclear. CDR3 size: 13 residues. V was clipped by 5 bases and J by 6 bases, with 13 bases between them. Germline V gene lookup returns CDR1 SEHNR and CDR2 FQNEAQ (reference sequence). The DNA of the CDR3 is TGTGCCAGCAGCGCCGGGCTGCGTCCTGAAGCTTTCTTT. Translated: CASSAGLRPEAFF. Looking up the rest from reference TRBV7-9 and TRBJ1-1 gives the full variable domain: DTGVSQNPRHKITKRGQNVTFRCDPISEHNRLYWYRQTLGQGPEFLTYFQNEAQLEKSRLLSDRFSAERPKGSFSTLEIQRTEQGDSAMYLCASSAGLRPEAFFGQGTRLTVV.

The J gene is TRBJ2-7, the V gene TRBV30, with TRBD1 matching over 9 bases. CDR1 GTSNPN and CDR2 SVGIG come from the germline V gene (reference sequence). V dropped 5 bases and J dropped 6; count of bases not matched to a gene: 11. The CDR3 totals 14 residues. This CDR3 is CAWSLQGAPGEQYF. In DNA form, the CDR3 reads TGTGCCTGGTCGCTACAGGGGGCTCCGGGCGAGCAGTACTTC.

The rearrangement joins TRBV19 to TRBJ1-4; D ambiguous. CDR1 and CDR2 from the germline V gene are LNHDA and SQIVND (reference sequence). V lost 3 bases to trimming and J lost 4 bases, with 9 bases between them. The length of the CDR3 is 14 residues. CDR3 region: CASSIGGYNEKLFF. CDR3 DNA: TGTGCCAGTAGTATTGGCGGATATAATGAAAAACTGTTTTTT.

The chain links TRBV28 to TRBJ1-1, with D possibly matching TRBD1 (5 bases). There are 15 residues in the CDR3. Germline V gene lookup returns CDR1 MDHEN and CDR2 SYDVKM. V lost 3 bases, J lost 4 bases, and 15 bases lay in between. CDR3 coding DNA: TGTGCCAGCAGTTTGGGTGGTGACCAGGGCACTGAAGCTTTCTTT. This gives the protein CASSLGGDQGTEAFF. Complete variable domain (other parts from reference TRBV28 and TRBJ1-1): DVKVTQSSRYLVKRTGEKVFLECVQDMDHENMFWYRQDPGLGLRLIYFSYDVKMKEKGDIPEGYSVSREKKERFSLILESASTNQTSMYLCASSLGGDQGTEAFFGQGTRLTVV.

The chain couples TRBV30 to TRBJ1-2; 10 positions agree with TRBD1. The ends lost 4 bases at V and 7 bases at J; junction bases unmatched: 6. This CDR3 has 13 residues. Per the germline V gene, CDR1 is GTSNPN and CDR2 is SVGIG (reference sequence). The chain's CDR3 is CAWTGQGVGGYTF. CDR3 in DNA: TGTGCCTGGACCGGACAGGGGGTTGGTGGCTACACCTTC.

This clone was picked up a small number of times. The J gene is TRBJ2-5, the V gene TRBV19; 14 positions agree with TRBD2. Germline-derived CDR1 and CDR2 are LNHDA and SQIVND (reference sequence). Losses at the gene ends were 5 bases for V and 4 bases for J; bases not matched to a gene: 9. The CDR3 totals 17 residues. The CDR3 DNA reads as TGTGCCAGTAGTCCGGGACTAGCGGGGGTGGGGCGAGAGACCCAGTACTTC. Its translation: CASSPGLAGVGRETQYF.

J is TRBJ1-2 and V is TRBV30; no reliable D call. The V end was cut by 5 bases, the J end by 8 bases, with 12 bases between. This CDR3 contains 11 residues. Germline-derived CDR1 and CDR2 are GTSNPN and SVGIG (reference sequence). The CDR3 region has the DNA TGTGCCTGGGTTGGATTGGGGGGCTACACCTTC. Residues: CAWVGLGGYTF.

V and J are TRBV11-2 and TRBJ1-2; no reliable D call. The germline CDR1 and CDR2 sequences are SGHAT and FQNNGV. V lost 3 bases and J lost 7, with 9 bases in between. CDR3 length: 12 residues. The CDR3 protein is CASSFVTSGYTF. The CDR3, as DNA: TGTGCCAGCAGCTTTGTAACAAGTGGCTACACCTTC.

The chain uses TRBV27 and TRBJ1-1; D not resolved. CDR1 is MNHEY, CDR2 SMNVEV, per germline (reference sequence). CDR3 length equals 15 residues. The ends were cut back, 3 bases at V and 0 bases at J, with 11 bases in the middle. Here the CDR3 DNA reads TGTGCCAGCAGTTTCATAGACCCCATGAACACTGAAGCTTTCTTT. It codes for CASSFIDPMNTEAFF.

The CDR3, as DNA: TGTGCCAGCAGTTTACGGGTCGGGCGGCGGGGGGTCACAGATACGCAGTATTTT. The encoded protein is CASSLRVGRRGVTDTQYF. The chain recombines TRBV28 with TRBJ2-3; 8 nucleotides match TRBD2. Trimming cost V 2 bases and J 2 bases; bases outside gene matches: 12. This CDR3 is 18 amino acids long. CDR1 and CDR2 from the germline V gene are MDHEN and SYDVKM.

This clone was detected only once. This chain links TRBV27 with TRBJ2-7; 11 bases line up with TRBD1. CDR3 length: 13 residues. Germline loops: CDR1 MNHEY, CDR2 SMNVEV (reference sequence). With 8 bases clipped from V and 7 bases from J, the junction kept 7 bases outside the gene matches. As DNA, the CDR3 is TGTGCCAGCTCCTGGACAGGGGGCGAAGAGCAGTACTTC. It is translated as CASSWTGGEEQYF.

This sequence joins TRBV11-2 and TRBJ1-1, with 7 bases that match TRBD1. Germline V lookup: CDR1 SGHAT, CDR2 FQNNGV. The CDR3 totals 16 residues. V lost 2 bases and J lost 5; bases outside the gene matches: 11. CDR3 bases: TGTGCCAGCAGCTTAAAGATGGGACAGAGTCGAACTGAAGCTTTCTTT. Translating gives CASSLKMGQSRTEAFF.

This chain joins TRBV6-5 and TRBJ2-1; 8 nucleotides match TRBD1. CDR1 is MNHEY, CDR2 SVGAGI, per germline. The CDR3 sequence is 16 residues long. J lost 1 base, V lost 4 bases, and 6 bases had no gene match. The CDR3 bases are TGTGCCAGCAGTTCAGAACAGGGGGTATCCTACAATGAGCAGTTCTTC. It yields the protein CASSSEQGVSYNEQFF.

The gene calls are TRBV25-1 and TRBJ1-6; D call uncertain. Germline V CDR1 and CDR2: MGHDK, SYGVNS. The CDR3 length is 13 residues. Trimming cost V 4 bases and J 8 bases, with 9 bases left between them. The CDR3 here is CASSGVGDSPLHF. The DNA of the CDR3 is TGTGCCAGCAGTGGGGTCGGGGATTCACCCCTCCACTTT.